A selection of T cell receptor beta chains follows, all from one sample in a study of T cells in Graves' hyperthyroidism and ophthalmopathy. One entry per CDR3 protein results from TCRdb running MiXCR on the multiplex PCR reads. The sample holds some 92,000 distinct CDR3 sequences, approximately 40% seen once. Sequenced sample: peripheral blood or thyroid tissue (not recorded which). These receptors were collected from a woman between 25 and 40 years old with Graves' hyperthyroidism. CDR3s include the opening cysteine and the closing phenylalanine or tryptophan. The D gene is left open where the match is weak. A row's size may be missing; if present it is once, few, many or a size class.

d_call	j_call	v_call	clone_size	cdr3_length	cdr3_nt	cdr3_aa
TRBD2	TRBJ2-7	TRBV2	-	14	TGTGCCAGCCTCGGGGGGACGGGAGTGCACGAGCAGTACTTC	CASLGGTGVHEQYF
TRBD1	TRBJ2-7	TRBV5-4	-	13	TGTGCCAGCAGCTTCGGACAGGCCTACGAGCAGTACTTC	CASSFGQAYEQYF
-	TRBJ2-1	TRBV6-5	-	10	TGTGCCAGCAAGTCCCAGGGGCCGTTCTTC	CASKSQGPFF
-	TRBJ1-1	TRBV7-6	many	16	TGTGCCAGCAGCCCCGTCCCTATTTCAGGGCGGGCTGAAGCTTTCTTT	CASSPVPISGRAEAFF
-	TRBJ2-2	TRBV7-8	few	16	TGTGCCAGCAGCTTAGCGCGGCAGGAGGGGACCGGGGAGCTGTTTTTT	CASSLARQEGTGELFF
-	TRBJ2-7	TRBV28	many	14	TGTGCCAGCAGTTCAGGGGCGGTCTCCTACGAGCAGTACTTC	CASSSGAVSYEQYF
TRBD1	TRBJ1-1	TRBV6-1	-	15	TGTGCCAGCAGTGTGACAGGGGGAACGAACACTGAAGCTTTCTTT	CASSVTGGTNTEAFF
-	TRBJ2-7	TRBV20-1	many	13	TGCAGTGCTACAGGGACCTTGGAGGGGGAGCAGTACTTC	CSATGTLEGEQYF
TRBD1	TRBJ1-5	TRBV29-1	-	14	TGCAGCGTTACAGGGGGCGGATTTGGACAGCCCCAGCATTTT	CSVTGGGFGQPQHF
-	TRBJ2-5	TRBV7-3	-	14	TGTGCCAGCAGCTTCGGAGGGGCCGGGGGGACCCAGTACTTC	CASSFGGAGGTQYF
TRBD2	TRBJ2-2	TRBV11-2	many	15	TGTGCCAGCAGTCATAGCGGGAGGATGGCCGGGGAGCTGTTTTTT	CASSHSGRMAGELFF
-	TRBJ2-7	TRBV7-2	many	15	TGTGCCAGCAGCTCGCCCGACGGGACACCCTACGAGCAGTACTTC	CASSSPDGTPYEQYF
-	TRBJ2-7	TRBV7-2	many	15	TGTGCCAGCAGCACTGCAGACACGGACTACTACGAGCAGTACTTC	CASSTADTDYYEQYF
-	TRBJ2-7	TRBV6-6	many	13	TGTGCCAGCAGCCAACAGGGACCCTTCGAGCAGTACTTC	CASSQQGPFEQYF
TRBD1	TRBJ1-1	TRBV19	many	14	TGTGCCAGTAAGAGGACAGGGATGAACACTGAAGCTTTCTTT	CASKRTGMNTEAFF
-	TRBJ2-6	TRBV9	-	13	TGTGCCAGCAGGTCTACGCCTAGGGGTACTGAAGCTTTC	CASRSTPRGTEAF
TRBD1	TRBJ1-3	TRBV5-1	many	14	TGCGCCAGCAGCTTAATGACAGGGGAAGACACCATATATTTT	CASSLMTGEDTIYF
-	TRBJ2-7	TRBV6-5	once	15	TGTGCCAGCAGTTATCAGGGAGCGGACTCCTACGAGCAGTACTTC	CASSYQGADSYEQYF
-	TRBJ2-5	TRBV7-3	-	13	TGTGCCAGCAGCCCAGGGGAGGTAGAGACCCAGTACTTC	CASSPGEVETQYF
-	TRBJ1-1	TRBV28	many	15	TGTGCCAGCAGTTTGGGGTTGGGGGCGAACACTGAAGCTTTCTTT	CASSLGLGANTEAFF
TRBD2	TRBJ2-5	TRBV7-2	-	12	TGTGCCAGCAGCTCAAGCGGGAGGGCCCAGTACTTC	CASSSSGRAQYF
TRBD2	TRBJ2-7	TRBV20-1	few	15	TGCAGTGCTAGCGACCTAGCGGGAGCGTCCTACGAGCAGTACTTC	CSASDLAGASYEQYF
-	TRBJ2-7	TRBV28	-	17	TGTGCCAGCAGCCGCTACACAGTCTTGGACGCCAGATACGAGCAGTACTTC	CASSRYTVLDARYEQYF
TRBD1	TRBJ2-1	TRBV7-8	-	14	TGTGCCAGCAGCTTAGGGGCAGGGGGCGTTGAGCAGTTCTTC	CASSLGAGGVEQFF
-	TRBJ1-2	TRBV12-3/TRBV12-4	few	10	TGTGCCAGCAGTGGGTATGGCTACACCTTC	CASSGYGYTF
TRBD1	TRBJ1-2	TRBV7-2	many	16	TGTGCCAGCAGGCGATACGGGACAGAAACTAACTATGGCTACACCTTC	CASRRYGTETNYGYTF
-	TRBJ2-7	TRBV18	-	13	TGTGCCAGCTCACCACGGGTGGACTACGAGCAGTACTTC	CASSPRVDYEQYF
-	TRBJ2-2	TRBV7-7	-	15	TGTGCTAGCAGCCAAGGGGCAGGGAACACCGGGGAGCTGTTTTTT	CASSQGAGNTGELFF
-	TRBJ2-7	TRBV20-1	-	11	TGCAGTGCTTTGTCGCCCTACGAGCAGTACTTC	CSALSPYEQYF
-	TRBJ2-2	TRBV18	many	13	TGTGCCAGCTCATCGCAGTTCACCGGGGAGCTGTTTTTT	CASSSQFTGELFF
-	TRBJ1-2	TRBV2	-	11	TGTGCCAGCACTAGGGTGGCCGGAAACACCTTC	CASTRVAGNTF
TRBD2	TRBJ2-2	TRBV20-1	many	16	TGCAGTGCTAACCGACTAGCGGGACGGGACACCGGGGAGCTGTTTTTT	CSANRLAGRDTGELFF
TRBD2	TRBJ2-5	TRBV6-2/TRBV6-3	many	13	TGTGCCAGCACCCCTAGCGGACAAGAGACCCAGTACTTC	CASTPSGQETQYF
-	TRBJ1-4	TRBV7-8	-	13	TGTGCCAGCAGCTTGGGAAGGGGTGGAAAACTGTTTTTT	CASSLGRGGKLFF
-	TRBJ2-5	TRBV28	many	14	TGTGCCAGCAGTTCCAGAGGGGGTGGGCAGGCCCAGTACTTC	CASSSRGGGQAQYF
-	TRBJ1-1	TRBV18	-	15	TGTGCCAGCTCACCATCGCAGGACATGAACACTGAAGCTTTCTTT	CASSPSQDMNTEAFF
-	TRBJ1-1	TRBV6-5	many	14	TGTGCCAGCAGTTACAGGGATCAGAACACTGAAGCTTTCTTT	CASSYRDQNTEAFF
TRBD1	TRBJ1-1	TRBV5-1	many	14	TGCGCCAGCAGCTCACGACAGGGGGACACTGAAGCTTTCTTT	CASSSRQGDTEAFF
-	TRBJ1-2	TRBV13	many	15	TGTGCCAGCAGCCCCCTAAGGGACATGAACTATGGCTACACCTTC	CASSPLRDMNYGYTF
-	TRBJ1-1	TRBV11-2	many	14	TGTGCCAGCAGCTTAGTCGGCGGGAACACTGAAGCTTTCTTT	CASSLVGGNTEAFF
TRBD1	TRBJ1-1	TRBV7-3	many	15	TGTGCCAGCAGCTCAGGGGGAACGATGAACACTGAAGCTTTCTTT	CASSSGGTMNTEAFF
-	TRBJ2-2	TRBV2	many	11	TGTGCCAGCAGCGCCGCGGGGGAGCTGTTTTTT	CASSAAGELFF
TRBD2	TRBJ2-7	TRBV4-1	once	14	TGCGCCAGCAGCCTAACCCGGACTAGCAGGGAGCAGTACTTC	CASSLTRTSREQYF
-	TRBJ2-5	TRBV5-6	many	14	TGTGCCAGCAGCCCTGCGGGGATACGGGTAACCCAGTACTTC	CASSPAGIRVTQYF
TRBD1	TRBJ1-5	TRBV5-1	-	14	TGCGCCAGCAGCCCGGGACAGGGTAGGCAGCCCCAGCATTTT	CASSPGQGRQPQHF
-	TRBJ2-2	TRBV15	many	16	TGTGCCACCAGCTCCCCCCTGGGGCAGAACACCGGGGAGCTGTTTTTT	CATSSPLGQNTGELFF
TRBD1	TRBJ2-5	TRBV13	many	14	TGTGCCAGCAGCCGCTGGGACAGGGAAGAGACCCAGTACTTC	CASSRWDREETQYF
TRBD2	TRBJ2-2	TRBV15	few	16	TGTGCCACCAGCAAAGCGGGGGCGTTAAGGGCCGGGGAGCTGTTTTTT	CATSKAGALRAGELFF
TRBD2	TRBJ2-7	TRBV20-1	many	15	TGCAGTGCTAGGGGCTCGCTAGCGGGAGCCGGCGAGCAGTACTTC	CSARGSLAGAGEQYF
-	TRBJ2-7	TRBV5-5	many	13	TGTGCCAGCAACTTACAGGGTTTTAACGAGCAGTACTTC	CASNLQGFNEQYF
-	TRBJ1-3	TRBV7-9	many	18	TGTGCCAGCAGAAAAGGGGCAGGGCCCCTCATCTCTGGAAACACCATATATTTT	CASRKGAGPLISGNTIYF
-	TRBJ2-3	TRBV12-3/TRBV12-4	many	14	TGTGCCAGCAGTTTTGACTTCCGCACAGATACGCAGTATTTT	CASSFDFRTDTQYF
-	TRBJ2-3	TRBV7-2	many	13	TGTGCCAGCAGCTCGACCCACACAGATACGCAGTATTTT	CASSSTHTDTQYF
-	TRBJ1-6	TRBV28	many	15	TGTGCCAGCAGCCGCCCCCCCCTCCTGGATTCACCCCTCCACTTT	CASSRPPLLDSPLHF
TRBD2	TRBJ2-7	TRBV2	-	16	TGTGCCAGCAGTACTCCGGGACTAGCGGGAGTAAACGAGCAGTACTTC	CASSTPGLAGVNEQYF
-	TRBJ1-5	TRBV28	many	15	TGTGCCAGCAGCGAACTCCAGGGGACAAATCAGCCCCAGCATTTT	CASSELQGTNQPQHF
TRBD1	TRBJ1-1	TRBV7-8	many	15	TGTGCCAGCAGCACAACTCAGGGGGCGTTTGCTGAAGCTTTCTTT	CASSTTQGAFAEAFF